A selection of T cell receptor beta chains follows, all from one sample in a study of tumor-infiltrating lymphocytes in primary liver carcinoma. TCRdb reanalysed the multiplex PCR reads using MiXCR and keeps one entry per CDR3 protein. The sample holds over 95,000 distinct CDR3 sequences, approximately 71% seen once. The sample comprised liver tumor tissue from sampling region 5. These receptors were obtained from a woman in her sixties with primary liver carcinoma and hepatitis B virus infection. CDR3s include the opening cysteine and the closing phenylalanine or tryptophan. A D gene is named only where the DNA matches it firmly. Size tells how often a clone was seen (once, few, many) or the class of an expanded clone, and some rows leave it out.

V gene	J gene	clone size	D gene	CDR3 protein	CDR3 DNA
TRBV28	TRBJ2-5	NA	NA	CASSSPGAETQYF	TGTGCCAGCAGTTCTCCGGGGGCCGAGACCCAGTACTTC
TRBV7-9	TRBJ2-4	NA	NA	CLSSPGLAAKNIQYF	TGTCTCAGCAGCCCGGGGCTAGCGGCCAAAAACATTCAGTACTTC
TRBV29-1	TRBJ2-7	NA	NA	CSVEAGQGPGGQYF	TGCAGCGTCGAAGCAGGGCAGGGCCCGGGCGGGCAGTACTTC
TRBV10-1	TRBJ2-3	once	NA	CATVGERDTDTQYF	TGCGCCACAGTGGGAGAAAGGGACACAGATACGCAGTATTTT
TRBV12-3/TRBV12-4	TRBJ2-1	NA	TRBD2	CASSLGAGGYNGRFF	TGTGCCAGCAGTTTGGGAGCGGGAGGGTACAATGGGCGGTTCTTC
TRBV10-3	TRBJ2-2	NA	NA	CAIMGAETNTGELFF	TGTGCCATCATGGGAGCGGAGACGAACACCGGGGAGCTGTTTTTT
TRBV11-3	TRBJ2-1	NA	TRBD2	CASSSGGTSGRNEQLF	TGTGCCAGCAGCTCTGGTGGGACTAGCGGGAGAAATGAGCAGCTCTTC
TRBV19	TRBJ2-3	few	NA	CASSRRITDTQYF	TGTGCCAGTAGCCGCCGAATAACAGATACGCAGTATTTT
TRBV4-1	TRBJ1-5	NA	TRBD1	CASSQMDRADQPQHF	TGCGCCAGCAGCCAGATGGACAGGGCGGATCAGCCCCAACATTTT
TRBV24-1	TRBJ2-5	NA	TRBD1	CATSDPDGTGVTQHF	TGTGCCACCAGTGATCCCGACGGGACAGGTGTCACCCAGCACTTC
TRBV2	TRBJ1-5	NA	NA	CASSGASDQPQHF	TGTGCCAGCAGTGGAGCCTCAGATCAGCCCCAGCATTTT
TRBV2	TRBJ2-3	NA	NA	CASAVDGTDTQYF	TGTGCCAGCGCCGTTGACGGTACAGATACGCAGTATTTT
TRBV6-6	TRBJ1-5	many	NA	CASSYSTGGGFQPQHF	TGTGCCAGCAGTTACTCCACCGGGGGAGGTTTTCAGCCCCAGCATTTT
TRBV2	TRBJ2-6	many	NA	CASSVRSSGANVLTF	TGTGCCAGCAGTGTACGGAGCTCTGGGGCCAACGTCCTGACTTTC
TRBV19	TRBJ2-2	NA	NA	CASTKAQNTGELFF	TGTGCCAGTACTAAGGCCCAGAACACCGGGGAGCTGTTTTTT
TRBV29-1	TRBJ2-1	once	NA	CSVEPAGPGNERLF	TGCAGCGTTGAACCGGCAGGACCCGGCAATGAGCGGCTCTTC
TRBV11-1	TRBJ2-1	once	NA	CASSLMVGSNEQFF	TGTGCCAGCAGCTTAATGGTAGGGTCCAATGAGCAGTTCTTC
TRBV4-1	TRBJ2-1	many	NA	CASSQEGAGRYNEQFF	TGCGCCAGCAGCCAAGAAGGGGCAGGACGGTACAATGAGCAGTTCTTC
TRBV9	TRBJ2-7	NA	TRBD2	CTSSGSSGRPYEQYF	TGTACCAGCAGCGGATCTAGCGGGCGACCCTACGAGCAGTACTTC
TRBV11-3	TRBJ2-3	NA	TRBD2	CARCLGTSGTGTDTQYF	TGTGCCAGGTGCTTAGGGACTAGCGGGACCGGCACAGATACGCAGTATTTT
TRBV7-9	TRBJ2-5	NA	TRBD2	CASSSGRTSGRAELQETQYF	TGTGCCAGCAGCTCAGGACGGACTAGCGGGAGGGCCGAACTACAAGAGACCCAGTACTTC
TRBV5-4	TRBJ2-6	NA	NA	CACSSGATGSGANVLTF	TGTGCCTGCAGCTCTGGGGCGACAGGCTCTGGGGCCAACGTCCTGACTTTC
TRBV11-2	TRBJ2-6	once	NA	CASSLESAGVNVLTF	TGTGCCAGCAGCTTAGAGTCGGCTGGGGTCAACGTCCTGACTTTC